This is a list of T cell receptor beta chains from one sample in a study of identifying expanded T cells in peripheral blood. TCRdb's copy holds only in-frame clones and misses some; the assay was immunoSEQ multiplex PCR. The sample has over 100,000 clones; around 90% are singletons. Sequenced sample: blood. The receptors derive from a person aged 18-70 years in good health. The CDR3 runs from the conserved cysteine through the conserved F or W. Fields, in order: V gene, J gene, clone size, D gene, CDR3 DNA, CDR3 protein. The D gene is left open where the match is weak. The size entry is marked missing in some rows and otherwise reads once, few, many or a size class.

TRBV16	TRBJ1-2	.	TRBD1	TGTGCCAGCAGCCAATCGGGGACAGGGATGGTTGGCTACACCTTC	CASSQSGTGMVGYTF
TRBV5-6	TRBJ1-1	.	.	TGTGCCAGCAGCTTGGCTGGTGAAGCTTTCTTT	CASSLAGEAFF
TRBV7-6	TRBJ1-4	.	.	TGTGCCAGCAGCTTAGGGCGGGAGGGGGAAAAACTGTTTTTT	CASSLGREGEKLFF
TRBV10-3	TRBJ1-2	.	.	TGTGCCATCAGTTCCCAGATACAATCTCAGTATGGCTACACCTTC	CAISSQIQSQYGYTF
TRBV11-2	TRBJ1-5	once	.	TGTGCCAGCAGCTTAATGGGCTATAGCAATCAGCCCCAGCATTTT	CASSLMGYSNQPQHF
TRBV5-1	TRBJ1-6	few	.	TGCGCCAGCAGCTTGGGCGCATCACCCCTCCACTTT	CASSLGASPLHF
TRBV5-1	TRBJ2-7	once	TRBD1	TGCGCCAGCAGCTCTTACTCGGGACAGTACGAGCAGTACTTC	CASSSYSGQYEQYF
TRBV27	TRBJ2-7	.	.	TGTGCCAGCAGCCGTACAGGATCTTTGGGGAACGAGCAGTACTTC	CASSRTGSLGNEQYF
TRBV29-1	TRBJ1-5	.	.	TGCAGCGCCATCACGGGGCAAAATCAGCCCCAGCATTTT	CSAITGQNQPQHF
TRBV27	TRBJ2-4	.	.	TGTGCCAGCAGCAGAGGATCGGTGGAAGATGTAGCCAAAAACATTCAGTACTTC	CASSRGSVEDVAKNIQYF
TRBV18	TRBJ1-1	.	.	TGTGCCAGCTCACCACGGGACACTGAAGCTTTCTTT	CASSPRDTEAFF
TRBV7-9	TRBJ1-1	.	.	TGTGCCAGCAGACTCGGGGAACCCAGGGAGACTGAAGCTTTCTTT	CASRLGEPRETEAFF
TRBV6-5	TRBJ2-7	once	.	TGTGCCAGCAGTTTATCAGGGACCCTGAGGTCATCGGAGTACTTC	CASSLSGTLRSSEYF
TRBV18	TRBJ2-7	few	TRBD1	TGTGCCAGCTCACCACCCACAGGGGCGATCTACGAGCAGTACTTC	CASSPPTGAIYEQYF
TRBV5-6	TRBJ2-7	.	.	TGTGCCAGTTCCGGACAGCCTTACTACGAGCAGTACTTC	CASSGQPYYEQYF
TRBV30	TRBJ2-7	.	.	TGTGCCGGGGACGGCTCCTACGAGCAGTACTTC	CAGDGSYEQYF
TRBV28	TRBJ1-2	.	.	TGTGCCAGCAGTGCAGGGACTCCCACGAGTGGCTACACCTTC	CASSAGTPTSGYTF
TRBV7-3	TRBJ2-3	.	.	TGTGCCAGCAGCCCAGAGTGGAGGGCCTCAGATACGCAGTATTTT	CASSPEWRASDTQYF
TRBV11-3	TRBJ2-5	.	.	TGTGCCAGCAGCTTAAGGTCTGGGGAGACCCAGTACTTC	CASSLRSGETQYF
TRBV7-8	TRBJ2-7	.	.	TGTGCCAGCAGCTTAGGGGCGTTCGACTACGAGCAGTACTTC	CASSLGAFDYEQYF
TRBV5-1	TRBJ2-1	.	.	TGCGCCAGCAGCTTGGGGGTCAGGGGAGGTGACAATGAGCAGTTCTTC	CASSLGVRGGDNEQFF
TRBV28	TRBJ2-7	.	.	TGTGCCAGCAGTTGGGTGACAGCGCGGGAGCAGTACTTC	CASSWVTAREQYF
TRBV10-2	TRBJ2-5	.	.	TGCGCCACTTCGGGCCTCGAAGAGACCCAGTACTTC	CATSGLEETQYF
TRBV19	TRBJ1-1	.	.	TGTGCCAGTAGTATGGTTGTGACAGGCGATGAAGCTTTCTTT	CASSMVVTGDEAFF
TRBV5-1	TRBJ2-1	.	TRBD2	TGCGCCAGCAGCACGCTAGCGGGGGAATACAATGAGCAGTTCTTC	CASSTLAGEYNEQFF
TRBV14	TRBJ2-3	.	.	TGTGCCAGCAGCCAAGTTCGTGATACGCAGTATTTT	CASSQVRDTQYF
TRBV7-3	TRBJ2-7	.	.	TGTGCCAGCAGCTTACTTGGGTCAACCGAGCAGTACTTC	CASSLLGSTEQYF
TRBV11-1	TRBJ1-2	.	TRBD1	TGTGCCAGCAGCTTAGATCCCGCCAGGGGGCTTTATGGCTACACCTTC	CASSLDPARGLYGYTF
TRBV19	TRBJ1-1	.	.	TGTGCCAGTAGCCTACAGGGGAACACTGAAGCTTTCTTT	CASSLQGNTEAFF
TRBV15	TRBJ1-5	.	.	TGTGCCACCAGCAGAGAGAGCAGCGCCGGGCCCCAGCATTTT	CATSRESSAGPQHF
TRBV27	TRBJ1-4	.	TRBD1	TGTGCCAGCAGTTCCGGACAGGTAGTTAATGAAAAACTGTTTTTT	CASSSGQVVNEKLFF
TRBV9	TRBJ1-1	.	.	TGTGCCAGCAGCGTAGATCTTCGGGAGAACACTGAAGCTTTCTTT	CASSVDLRENTEAFF
TRBV6-1	TRBJ2-1	.	.	TGTGCCAGCAGTGAAGCAGGCCCTGCCACAGGGAGACAGTTCTTC	CASSEAGPATGRQFF
TRBV5-8	TRBJ2-4	.	.	TGTGCCAGCAGCTTTTTATCGGCCAAAAACATTCAGTACTTC	CASSFLSAKNIQYF
TRBV7-2	TRBJ2-7	.	.	TGTGCCAGCAGCCAGACAGCTCTCAGCTCCTACGAGCAGTACTTC	CASSQTALSSYEQYF
TRBV29-1	TRBJ2-7	.	.	TGCAGCGTTTCGGACAGCTACGAGCAGTACTTC	CSVSDSYEQYF
TRBV18	TRBJ2-4	.	.	TGTGCCAGCTCCCCGAATCAGGCCAAAAACATTCAGTACTTC	CASSPNQAKNIQYF
TRBV28	TRBJ1-5	.	TRBD1	TGTGCCAGCTCAAAGGGCGGGACAGGGGGCGGTCAGCCCCAGCATTTT	CASSKGGTGGGQPQHF
TRBV19	TRBJ1-4	.	.	TGTGCCAGTAGCCCCGGCAGGCGTAATGAAAAACTGTTTTTT	CASSPGRRNEKLFF
TRBV19	TRBJ2-2	.	.	TGTGCCAGTAGTATGGCCGAATTCACCGGGGAGCTGTTTTTT	CASSMAEFTGELFF
TRBV5-1	TRBJ1-4	.	TRBD1	TGCGCCAGCAGCGCGACAGGGGCCTCCCGAGAAAAACTGTTTTTT	CASSATGASREKLFF
TRBV19	TRBJ2-3	.	TRBD2	TGTGCCAGTAGTACTCTAGCGGGAGTAGATACGCAGTATTTT	CASSTLAGVDTQYF
TRBV14	TRBJ2-5	.	.	TGTGCCAGCAGCCATGTGAGGGAGACCCAGTACTTC	CASSHVRETQYF
TRBV11-2	TRBJ2-7	once	TRBD2	TGTGCCAGCAGCTTATATCGGGGGGAGTTATACGAGCAGTACTTC	CASSLYRGELYEQYF
TRBV7-8	TRBJ2-7	once	TRBD2	TGTGCCAGCAGCTCGACTAGCGGACCCTACGAGCAGTACTTC	CASSSTSGPYEQYF
TRBV7-6	TRBJ1-5	.	TRBD1	TGTGCCAGCAGCACCGGACAGGGTGGGACCCAGCATTTT	CASSTGQGGTQHF
TRBV7-3	TRBJ2-2	.	.	TGTGCCAGCAGCATCCGGGCCATCACCGGGGAGCTGTTTTTT	CASSIRAITGELFF
TRBV18	TRBJ2-1	.	.	TGTGCCAGCTCACTAGTTGGGGGGCAAGAGCAGTTCTTC	CASSLVGGQEQFF
TRBV19	TRBJ2-6	.	.	TGTGCCAGTTCGGCCGGGACCCTCTCTGGGGCCAACGTCCTGACTTTC	CASSAGTLSGANVLTF
TRBV28	TRBJ2-5	.	.	TGTGCCAGCACGGGGGTGGAGACCCAGTACTTC	CASTGVETQYF
TRBV5-1	TRBJ2-1	.	TRBD2	TGCGCCAGCAGCTTGCGGCTAGCGGACAATGAGCAGTTCTTC	CASSLRLADNEQFF
TRBV23-1	TRBJ1-4	.	.	TGCGCCAGCAGTCAATGGCTAGAAAAACTGTTTTTT	CASSQWLEKLFF